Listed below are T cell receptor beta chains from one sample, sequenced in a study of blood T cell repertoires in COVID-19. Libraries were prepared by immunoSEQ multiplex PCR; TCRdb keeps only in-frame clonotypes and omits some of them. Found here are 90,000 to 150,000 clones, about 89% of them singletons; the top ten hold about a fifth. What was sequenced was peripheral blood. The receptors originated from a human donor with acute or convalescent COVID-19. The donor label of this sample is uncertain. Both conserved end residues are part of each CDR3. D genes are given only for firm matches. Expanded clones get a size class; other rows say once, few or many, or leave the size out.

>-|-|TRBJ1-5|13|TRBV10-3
TGTGCCATTAGTGGCGGGGAGGGTCAGCCCCAGCATTTT
CAISGGEGQPQHF
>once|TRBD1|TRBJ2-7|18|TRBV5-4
TGTGCCAGCAGCTTGGGGGGGACAGGGTTTCCTAGCCCCTACGAGCAGTACTTC
CASSLGGTGFPSPYEQYF
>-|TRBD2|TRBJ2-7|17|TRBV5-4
TGTGCCAGCAGCTTTTCCCTGGGACTAGCGGGGGGATACGAGCAGTACTTC
CASSFSLGLAGGYEQYF
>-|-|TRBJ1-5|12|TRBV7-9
TGTGCCAGCAGCTTCGATTACAGGGTCCAGCATTTT
CASSFDYRVQHF
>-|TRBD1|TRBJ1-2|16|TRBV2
TGTGCCAGCTACCGGGACAGGGGGCGCGGCGACTATGGCTACACCTTC
CASYRDRGRGDYGYTF
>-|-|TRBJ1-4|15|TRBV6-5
TGTGCCAGCAGACCGGGGGGGGTCTTTAATGAAAAACTGTTTTTT
CASRPGGVFNEKLFF
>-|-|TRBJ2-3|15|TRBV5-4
TGTGCCAGCAGCTTTGCTAGCGTCGGCACAGATACGCAGTATTTT
CASSFASVGTDTQYF
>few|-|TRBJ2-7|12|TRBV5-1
TGCGCCAGCAGAAGGGACTTCTACGAGCAGTACTTC
CASRRDFYEQYF
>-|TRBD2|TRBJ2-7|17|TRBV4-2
TGTGCCAGCAGCCAAGGGGATAGGGAAGCGGGAGTCTACGAGCAGTACTTC
CASSQGDREAGVYEQYF
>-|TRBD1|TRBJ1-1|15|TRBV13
TGTGCCAGCAGCCCATGGACAGGGGCGAACACTGAAGCTTTCTTT
CASSPWTGANTEAFF
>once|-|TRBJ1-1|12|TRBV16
TGTGCCAGCAGCCCACTACCCGGGAATGCTTTCTTT
CASSPLPGNAFF
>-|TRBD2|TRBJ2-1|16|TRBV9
TGTGCCAGCAGCGGAAGACTAGCGGGGGGGTACAATGAGCAGTTCTTC
CASSGRLAGGYNEQFF
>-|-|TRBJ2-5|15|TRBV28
TGTGCCAGCGACTCCCCCTCAGGGGCCGGCGGGACCCAGTACTTC
CASDSPSGAGGTQYF
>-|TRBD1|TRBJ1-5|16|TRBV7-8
TGTGCCAGCAGCTTAGGAATGACAGGGGGTTGGCAGCCCCAGCATTTT
CASSLGMTGGWQPQHF
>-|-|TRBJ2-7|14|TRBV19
TGTGCCAGTAGTATAGCGGGGGTCTCCTACGAGCAGTACTTC
CASSIAGVSYEQYF
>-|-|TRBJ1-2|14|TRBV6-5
TGTGCCAGCAGTTCTCTACACGGACTCGGGGGCTACACCTTC
CASSSLHGLGGYTF
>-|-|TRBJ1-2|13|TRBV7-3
TGTGCCAGCAGCCCCGACGGGATGTATGGCTACACCTTC
CASSPDGMYGYTF
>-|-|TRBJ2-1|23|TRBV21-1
TGTGCCAGCAGCAAAGTAAGGACCCCGGGACTAGCGGGAGGGCCGTGGTCCTACAATGAGCAGTTCTTC
CASSKVRTPGLAGGPWSYNEQFF
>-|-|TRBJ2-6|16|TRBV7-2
TGTGCCAGCAGCTCGACTAGTCTCTCTGGGGCCAACGTCCTGACTTTC
CASSSTSLSGANVLTF
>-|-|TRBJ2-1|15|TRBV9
TGTGCCAGCAGCGTAGGAGGGAGTGGGGTCAATGAGCAGTTCTTC
CASSVGGSGVNEQFF
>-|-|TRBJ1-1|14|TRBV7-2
TGTGCCAGCAGCCAGAGGAACATGAACACTGAAGCTTTCTTT
CASSQRNMNTEAFF
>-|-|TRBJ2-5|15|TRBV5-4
TGTGCCAGCACCAGGACTGGACGAGCCCAAGAGACCCAGTACTTC
CASTRTGRAQETQYF
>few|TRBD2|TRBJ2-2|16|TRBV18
TGTGCCAGCTCACCACCTAGCGGGAGGGTCACCGGGGAGCTGTTTTTT
CASSPPSGRVTGELFF
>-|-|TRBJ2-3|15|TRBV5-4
TGTGCCAGCAGCTTGAGTGCTCCGGGCACAGATACGCAGTATTTT
CASSLSAPGTDTQYF
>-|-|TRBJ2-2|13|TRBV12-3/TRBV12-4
TGTGCCAGCAGGCCACAGGTCACCGGGGAGCTGTTTTTT
CASRPQVTGELFF
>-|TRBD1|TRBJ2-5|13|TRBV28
TGTGCCAGCAGCAGACAGGGGGAAGAGACCCAGTACTTC
CASSRQGEETQYF
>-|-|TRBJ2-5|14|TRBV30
TGTGCCTGCCCCGACAGAATCCTACAAGAGACCCAGTACTTC
CACPDRILQETQYF
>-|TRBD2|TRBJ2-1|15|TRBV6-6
TGTGCCAGCAGTTACGACGGGGGGGCCAATCCAACCCAGTTCTTC
CASSYDGGANPTQFF
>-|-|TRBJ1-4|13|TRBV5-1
TGCGCCAGCAGCGTGGGACTTAATGAAAAACTGTTTTTT
CASSVGLNEKLFF
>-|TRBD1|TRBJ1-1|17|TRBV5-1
TGCGCCAGCAGCCCCGGCGGGCAGGGGGGTCGAGGTACTGAAGCTTTCTTT
CASSPGGQGGRGTEAFF
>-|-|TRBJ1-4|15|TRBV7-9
TGTGCCAGCAGCTTAGCGGAGGGATCTAATGAAAAACTGTTTTTT
CASSLAEGSNEKLFF
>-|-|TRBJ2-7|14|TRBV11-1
TGTGCCAGCAGCCCTGGAGGGAGCTCCTACGAGCAGTACTTC
CASSPGGSSYEQYF
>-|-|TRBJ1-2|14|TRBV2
TGTGCCAGCAGTGTAGGAGGGAGACGCTATGGCTACACCTTC
CASSVGGRRYGYTF
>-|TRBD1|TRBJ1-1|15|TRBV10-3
TGTGCCATCAGCGAAGGCAGGGGGGCGAACACTGAAGCTTTCTTT
CAISEGRGANTEAFF
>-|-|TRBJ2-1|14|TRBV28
TGTGCCAGCAGTTCTCCCCAGGGGAACAATGAGCAGTTCTTC
CASSSPQGNNEQFF
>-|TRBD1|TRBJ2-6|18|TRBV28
TGTGCCAGCAGGAGCAGGACAGGGAAAAGCTCTGGGGCCAACGTCCTGACTTTC
CASRSRTGKSSGANVLTF
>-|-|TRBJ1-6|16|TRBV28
TGTGCCAGCAGTTTAATCGACTTCGGGGTGCATTCACCCCTCCACTTT
CASSLIDFGVHSPLHF
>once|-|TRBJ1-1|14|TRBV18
TGTGCCAGCCGAGCGACAGGCCTATCCACTGAAGCTTTCTTT
CASRATGLSTEAFF
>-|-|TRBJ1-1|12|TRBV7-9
TGTGCCAGCAGTCAGGACTCTCGTAAGGCTTTCTTT
CASSQDSRKAFF
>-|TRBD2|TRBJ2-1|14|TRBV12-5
TGTGCTAGTGGTTTGGCCGCTAGCGGGGGTGAGCAGTTCTTC
CASGLAASGGEQFF
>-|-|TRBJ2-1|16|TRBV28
TGTGCCAGCATAACAGGGCCGCTTAACTCCTACAATGAGCAGTTCTTC
CASITGPLNSYNEQFF
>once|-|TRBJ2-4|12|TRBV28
TGTGCCAGCAGGGGGGACATCAACATTCAGTACTTC
CASRGDINIQYF
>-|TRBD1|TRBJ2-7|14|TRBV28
TGTGCCAGCAGTCCAGGACAGGTTTCCTACGAGCAGTACTTC
CASSPGQVSYEQYF
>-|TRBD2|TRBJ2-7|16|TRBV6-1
TGTGCCAGCAGTGACGGACTAGCGGGTACGTCCTACGAGCAGTACTTC
CASSDGLAGTSYEQYF
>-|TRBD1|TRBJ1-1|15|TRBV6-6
TGTGCCACCCAGGTGACAGGGGCCCGCCGCTCTGAAGCTTTCTTT
CATQVTGARRSEAFF
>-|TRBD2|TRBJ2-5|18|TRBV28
TGTGCCAGCAGCTATCGGACTAGCGGGAGTATTTTGAAAGAGACCCAGTACTTC
CASSYRTSGSILKETQYF
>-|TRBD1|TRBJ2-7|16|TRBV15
TGTGCCACCAGCCCCGAGGGACAGGGGGGATCCTACGAGCAGTACTTC
CATSPEGQGGSYEQYF
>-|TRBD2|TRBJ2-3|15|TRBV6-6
TGTGCCAGCAGCCACCTGGCTAGCGGTCCGGATACGCAGTATTTT
CASSHLASGPDTQYF
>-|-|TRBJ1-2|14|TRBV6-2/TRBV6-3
TGTGCCAGCAGTTACTCGGCAGGGAGGTATGGCTACACCTTC
CASSYSAGRYGYTF
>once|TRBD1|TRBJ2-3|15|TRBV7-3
TGTGCCAGCAGCGCTACAGGGGCGTACACAGATACGCAGTATTTT
CASSATGAYTDTQYF
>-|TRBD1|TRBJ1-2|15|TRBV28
TGTGCCAGCAGTCCGTCCGACAGGGATACCTATGGCTACACCTTC
CASSPSDRDTYGYTF
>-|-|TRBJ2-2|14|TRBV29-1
TGCAGCGTTGAAGACTCACAGCGGGCCGGGGAGCTGTTTTTT
CSVEDSQRAGELFF
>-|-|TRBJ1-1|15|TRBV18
TGTGCCAGCTCACCACCGGTTACAGGAAACACTGAAGCTTTCTTT
CASSPPVTGNTEAFF